This T cell receptor (beta chain) was captured in a study of blood T cell repertoires in COVID-19. This clone has just a few counts. Libraries were prepared by immunoSEQ multiplex PCR; TCRdb keeps only in-frame clonotypes and omits some of them. The table includes roughly 400,000 clones, about 90% detected once. Two negative PCRs, clearance, or symptom resolution had been documented for recovered Cohort 3 donors. Input material: PBMCs or T cells enriched from blood (not recorded which). The source is a woman in her twenties or thirties who had recovered from COVID-19.

The CDR3 DNA sequence: TGTGCCAGCAGCCTCCGACAGGGGAGAAACTATGGCTACACCTTC. Residues: CASSLRQGRNYGYTF. This chain links TRBV13 with TRBJ1-2; 8 nucleotides match TRBD1. The germline CDR1 and CDR2 sequences are PRHDT and FYEKMQ (reference sequence). V lost 5 bases to trimming and J lost 2 bases; unmatched junction nucleotides: 7. The CDR3 contains 15 residues.